The T cell receptor beta chain described here comes from a study of blood T cell repertoires in COVID-19. Study background: Collection of acute and convalescent COVID-19 samples took place in the United States, Italy and Spain. PBMCs, B-cell-depleted T cells, or T cells were the source of the cDNA or gDNA that made up the material.

In the original workflow: Nucleated cell counts were estimated from reference gene primer amplification. Here immunoSEQ multiplex PCR was the method, and the copy in TCRdb shows in-frame clones only, minus some. V and J calls and clone size are those listed in that table; D and trimming were worked out from the DNA. The data contain roughly 68,000 clones, about four fifths of them seen just once; the ten biggest clones take up under 15%. Sequencing was performed on peripheral blood. This clonotype originated in a man in his fifties or sixties with COVID-19, enrolled during active disease.

Written as DNA, the CDR3 is TGTGCCAGCTCACCGCGCGCAGGGGGGTTAGCCAAAAACATTCAGTACTTC. Encoded protein: CASSPRAGGLAKNIQYF. V and J are TRBV18 and TRBJ2-4; D may be TRBD1 (7 bases). The CDR3 has 17 residues. Germline CDR1 KGHSH, CDR2 LQKENI. Trimming removed 3 bases from V and 0 bases from J, with 15 bases in between.